Detailed here is one T cell receptor beta chain. Its antigen is not identified. The ends lost 6 bases at V and 7 bases at J; junction bases unmatched: 6. The CDR3 totals 12 residues. CDR1 MNHEY and CDR2 SMNVEV come from the germline V gene (reference sequence). The sample belongs to a study of cytomegalovirus exposure and HLA in healthy donors. Study-wide findings and caveats: Cytomegalovirus association was listed for around 180 TCR beta chains. Later analysis identified 16,000 or so TCR beta sequences associated with HLA alleles, using a false discovery rate threshold of 0.05.

The PCR had 60 Vbeta and 13 Jbeta primers. Repertoires were generated with immunoSEQ multiplex PCR, while TCRdb's copy carries only in-frame clones and drops some. Found here are some 140,000 clones, under 80% of them singletons; the top ten hold roughly 2%. The gene calls are TRBV27 and TRBJ2-7; 7 nucleotides line up with TRBD2. The sequenced sample consisted of PBMCs. This clonotype was sampled from a man aged 25-40 years in good health and CMV-seronegative. The CDR3 is CASSTLGGEQYF. The CDR3 coding sequence is TGTGCCAGCAGCACTCTGGGGGGGGAGCAGTACTTC.